The rows below give T cell receptor beta chains drawn from one sample of a study of T cell repertoires in ileal Crohn's disease. Sequencing was performed with immunoSEQ multiplex PCR; in TCRdb, only in-frame clones are kept and a portion is missing. The data contain about 4,500 clones, about four fifths of them singletons. What was sequenced was ileal tissue. The origin of the receptors is an adult with Crohn's disease. The CDR3 runs from the conserved cysteine through the conserved F or W. A D gene is named only where the DNA matches it firmly. Clone size is stated in some rows and not others, as once, few, many or a class when expanded.

D: TRBD1; length: 16; size: few; J: TRBJ1-2; V: TRBV4-1; CDR3: CASSQEQGLSNYGYTF; DNA: TGCGCCAGCAGCCAAGAACAGGGGCTATCTAACTATGGCTACACCTTC
D: TRBD1; length: 16; size: -; J: TRBJ2-2; V: TRBV9; CDR3: CASSKRGDRGTGELFF; DNA: TGTGCCAGCAGCAAAAGAGGGGACAGGGGCACCGGGGAGCTGTTTTTT
D: -; length: 14; size: -; J: TRBJ1-2; V: TRBV5-8; CDR3: CASSYPRDDYGYTF; DNA: TGTGCCAGCAGTTACCCCCGGGATGACTATGGCTACACCTTC
D: -; length: 15; size: -; J: TRBJ2-7; V: TRBV7-8; CDR3: CASSRGTRPGDEQYF; DNA: TGTGCCAGCAGCCGTGGGACTCGCCCTGGGGACGAGCAGTACTTC
D: -; length: 12; size: -; J: TRBJ1-2; V: TRBV7-2; CDR3: CASSPLNYGYTF; DNA: TGTGCCAGCAGCCCCTTAAACTATGGCTACACCTTC
D: TRBD1; length: 13; size: few; J: TRBJ2-7; V: TRBV30; CDR3: CAWGGTGNYEQYF; DNA: TGTGCCTGGGGAGGGACAGGTAACTACGAGCAGTACTTC
D: TRBD1; length: 15; size: -; J: TRBJ1-3; V: TRBV7-2; CDR3: CASSGQQGARNTIYF; DNA: TGTGCCAGCAGCGGCCAACAGGGGGCTCGAAACACCATATATTTT
D: -; length: 14; size: -; J: TRBJ2-2; V: TRBV7-2; CDR3: CASSLGGVRGELFF; DNA: TGTGCCAGCAGCTTAGGCGGGGTGCGCGGGGAGCTGTTTTTT
D: -; length: 14; size: -; J: TRBJ2-1; V: TRBV5-1; CDR3: CASRISTSYNEQFF; DNA: TGCGCCAGCAGAATCTCGACTTCCTACAATGAGCAGTTCTTC
D: -; length: 11; size: -; J: TRBJ2-5; V: TRBV5-6; CDR3: CASSLRETQYF; DNA: TGTGCCAGCAGCTTGCGGGAGACCCAGTACTTC
D: TRBD1; length: 15; size: -; J: TRBJ2-3; V: TRBV5-5; CDR3: CASSLSTGRTDTQYF; DNA: TGTGCCAGCAGTCTTTCGACAGGGCGGACAGATACGCAGTATTTT
D: -; length: 14; size: -; J: TRBJ2-3; V: TRBV6-7; CDR3: CARRTATTTDTQYF; DNA: TGTGCCAGAAGGACAGCAACAACTACAGATACGCAGTATTTT
D: TRBD1; length: 16; size: -; J: TRBJ1-6; V: TRBV4-3; CDR3: CASSRTRDRRNSPLHF; DNA: TGCGCCAGCAGCCGTACTAGGGACAGGCGAAATTCACCCCTCCACTTT
D: -; length: 17; size: -; J: TRBJ2-1; V: TRBV7-9; CDR3: CASSLAKLVSKENEQFF; DNA: TGTGCCAGCAGCTTAGCCAAACTAGTGAGTAAGGAGAATGAGCAGTTCTTC
D: -; length: 13; size: -; J: TRBJ1-1; V: TRBV18; CDR3: CASSRSEGTEAFF; DNA: TGTGCCAGCTCACGATCGGAGGGGACTGAAGCTTTCTTT
D: -; length: 13; size: -; J: TRBJ2-5; V: TRBV7-6; CDR3: CASSPGPQETQYF; DNA: TGTGCCAGCAGCCCCGGTCCCCAAGAGACCCAGTACTTC
D: TRBD2; length: 14; size: -; J: TRBJ2-7; V: TRBV5-6; CDR3: CASSFGRGWYEQYF; DNA: TGTGCCAGCAGCTTCGGGAGGGGTTGGTACGAGCAGTACTTC
D: TRBD1; length: 15; size: -; J: TRBJ2-3; V: TRBV6-1; CDR3: CASLSGDRVADTQYF; DNA: TGTGCCAGCCTAAGTGGTGACAGGGTAGCAGATACGCAGTATTTT
D: TRBD1; length: 16; size: -; J: TRBJ1-1; V: TRBV7-8; CDR3: CASSLARRGPNTEAFF; DNA: TGTGCCAGCAGCTTAGCGCGGAGGGGGCCGAACACTGAAGCTTTCTTT
D: -; length: 14; size: once; J: TRBJ1-5; V: TRBV28; CDR3: CASTRDGSRQPQHF; DNA: TGTGCCAGCACCCGGGACGGGAGCCGTCAGCCCCAGCATTTT
D: -; length: 16; size: -; J: TRBJ1-4; V: TRBV4-3; CDR3: CASSQERGVGGEKLFF; DNA: TGCGCCAGCAGCCAAGAAAGGGGTGTTGGTGGTGAAAAACTGTTTTTT
D: -; length: 15; size: -; J: TRBJ2-2; V: TRBV7-6; CDR3: CASSLGVAGAGELLF; DNA: TGTGCCAGCAGCTTGGGGGTTGCGGGGGCCGGGGAGCTGCTTTTT